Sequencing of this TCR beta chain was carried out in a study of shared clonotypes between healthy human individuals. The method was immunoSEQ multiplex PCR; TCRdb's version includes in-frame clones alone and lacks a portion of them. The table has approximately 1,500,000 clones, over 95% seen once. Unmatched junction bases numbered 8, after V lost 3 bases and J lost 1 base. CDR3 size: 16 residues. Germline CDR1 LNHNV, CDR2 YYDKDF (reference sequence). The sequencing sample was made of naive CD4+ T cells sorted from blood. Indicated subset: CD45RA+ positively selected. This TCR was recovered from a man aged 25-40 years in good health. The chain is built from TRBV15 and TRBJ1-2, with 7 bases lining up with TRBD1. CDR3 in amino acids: CATSSLRTGVNYGYTF. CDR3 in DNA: TGTGCCACCAGCAGTTTAAGGACAGGTGTTAACTATGGCTACACCTTC.